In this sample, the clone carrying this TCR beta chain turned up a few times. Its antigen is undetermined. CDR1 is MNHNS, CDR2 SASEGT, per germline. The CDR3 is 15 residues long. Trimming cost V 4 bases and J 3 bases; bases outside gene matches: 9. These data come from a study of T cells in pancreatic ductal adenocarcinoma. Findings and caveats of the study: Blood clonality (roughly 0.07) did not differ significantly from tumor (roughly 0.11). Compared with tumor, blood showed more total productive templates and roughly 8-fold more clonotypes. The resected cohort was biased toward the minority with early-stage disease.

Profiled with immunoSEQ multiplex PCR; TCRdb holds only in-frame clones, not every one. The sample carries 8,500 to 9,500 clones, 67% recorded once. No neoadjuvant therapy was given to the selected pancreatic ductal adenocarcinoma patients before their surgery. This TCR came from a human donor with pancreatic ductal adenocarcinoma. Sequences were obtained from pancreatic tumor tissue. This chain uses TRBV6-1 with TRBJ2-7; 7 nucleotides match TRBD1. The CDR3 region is CASSGVLNRGYEQYF. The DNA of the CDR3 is TGTGCCAGCAGTGGAGTACTAAACAGGGGCTACGAGCAGTACTTC.